This TCR beta chain was recovered during a study of T cells in Graves' hyperthyroidism and ophthalmopathy. The study left out patients who had uncontrolled infection, other autoimmune disease, pregnancy or lactation. Every diagnosis used clinical symptoms, serum thyroxine and TRAb, thyroid ultrasound and orbital computed tomography. Amplification of TCR beta CDR3 regions used RNA as the template. The TCR CDR3 first-round RT-PCR relied on the HTBI primer set. MiXCR, run by TCRdb on the multiplex PCR reads, gives a single entry per CDR3 protein. The profile covers about 96,000 distinct CDR3 sequences, with about 51% appearing a single time and 27% taken by the ten largest. Germline trimming cut 7 bases from V and 5 bases from J; bases unmatched to any gene: 8. From germline, CDR1 is LNHDA and CDR2 SQIVND (reference sequence). The CDR3 length is 14 residues. In the case of this clonotype: Its target is unknown.

Study-level results: Most expanded thyroid clonotypes above 0.001 also appeared in blood.

Sample: blood. The chain couples TRBV19 to TRBJ2-5; TRBD1 matches at 9 bases. The receptor was derived from a woman in her thirties or forties with Graves' hyperthyroidism. The CDR3 spells CASTKGQGRETQYF. Written as DNA, the CDR3 is TGTGCCAGTACCAAGGGACAGGGTCGGGAGACCCAGTACTTC.